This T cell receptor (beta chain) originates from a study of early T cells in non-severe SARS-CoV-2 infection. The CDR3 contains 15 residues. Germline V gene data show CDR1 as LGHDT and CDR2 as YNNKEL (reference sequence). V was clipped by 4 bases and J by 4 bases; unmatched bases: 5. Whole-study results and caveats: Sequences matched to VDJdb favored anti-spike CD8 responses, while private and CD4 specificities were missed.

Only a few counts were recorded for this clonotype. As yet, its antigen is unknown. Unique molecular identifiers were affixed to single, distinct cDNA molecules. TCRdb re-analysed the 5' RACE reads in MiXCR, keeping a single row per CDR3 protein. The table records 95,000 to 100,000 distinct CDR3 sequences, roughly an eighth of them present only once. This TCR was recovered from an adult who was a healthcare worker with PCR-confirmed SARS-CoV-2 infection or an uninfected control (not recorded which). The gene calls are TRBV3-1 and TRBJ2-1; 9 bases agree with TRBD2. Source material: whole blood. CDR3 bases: TGTGCCAGCAGCCTCAGCGGGGGGATTTACAATGAGCAGTTCTTC. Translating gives CASSLSGGIYNEQFF.